Listed below are T cell receptor beta chains from one sample, sequenced in a study of shared clonotypes between healthy human individuals. Measured with immunoSEQ multiplex PCR; TCRdb has only the in-frame clones, and not every one. The sample has millions of clones, 85% to 95% seen once. The sample was naive CD4+ T cells sorted from blood. The receptors shown here come from a man between 18 and 29 years old in good health. Both conserved end residues are trimmed from each CDR3. Each record gives: clone size, J gene, V gene, CDR3 protein. A row's size may be missing; if present it is once, few, many or a size class.

- TRBJ2-3 TRBV10-3 AITPTSDFSTDTQY
once TRBJ2-5 TRBV6-5 ASSYSTLQETQY
- TRBJ2-3 TRBV6-5 ASSPTSFPDTQY
- TRBJ2-3 TRBV2 ALSQLAGSDTQY
- TRBJ1-1 TRBV5-1 ASTLKGYAEAF
- TRBJ1-5 TRBV10-3 AISSGQGRQPQH
once TRBJ1-1 TRBV19 ASSASPRMNTEAF
- TRBJ2-7 TRBV5-1 ASRTGGMFSYEQY
- TRBJ2-5 TRBV18 ASSPQGLQETQY
- TRBJ1-2 TRBV29-1 SVSGGTGGFYGYT
- TRBJ2-5 TRBV10-3 AISESLAGAQETQY
once TRBJ2-3 TRBV5-1 ASSLDLAGQTQY
- TRBJ2-7 TRBV25-1 ASSEWVDRPEQY
- TRBJ1-6 TRBV28 ASRFSLSYNSPLH
- TRBJ2-7 TRBV7-9 ASSPGQGYYEQY
- TRBJ1-6 TRBV6-5 ASSSEYSPLH
- TRBJ2-7 TRBV2 ASSEGLTYEQY
- TRBJ2-2 TRBV28 ASSLDGDSGELF
- TRBJ1-1 TRBV27 ASSKAGTNTEAF
- TRBJ2-3 TRBV27 ASSSRTLGLLDTQY
- TRBJ2-3 TRBV10-3 AISESRQGTDTQY
- TRBJ1-1 TRBV19 ASSDPMNTEAF
- TRBJ2-7 TRBV27 ASSLSTSSYEQY
- TRBJ1-6 TRBV30 AWSVGTDSPLH
- TRBJ1-2 TRBV19 ASSTRDSRSGGYT
- TRBJ2-1 TRBV5-1 ASSFLAGGSSYNEQF
- TRBJ2-1 TRBV5-1 ASSTINIPPSKGEQF
- TRBJ1-2 TRBV6-4 ASSHLEGAPPNGYT
- TRBJ2-4 TRBV5-5 ASSLVPDKGYIQY
many TRBJ1-1 TRBV11-1 ASSLGGFEAF
once TRBJ2-4 TRBV28 ASTPGQGNIQY
- TRBJ1-6 TRBV11-2 ASSTRTGQLHSPLH
- TRBJ1-5 TRBV10-3 AISGGGANQPQH
- TRBJ2-4 TRBV19 ASSNVGLAKNIQY
- TRBJ2-2 TRBV10-1 ASSRKGQGNTGELF
- TRBJ1-2 TRBV7-9 ASSSTPVDGYT
- TRBJ2-3 TRBV7-9 ASSLRGRVASTDTQY
- TRBJ2-5 TRBV6-1 ASSLDILKSETQY
- TRBJ2-7 TRBV5-1 ASRYSPQGSPYEQY
- TRBJ2-1 TRBV18 ASSPIESSYNEQF
- TRBJ2-1 TRBV27 ASSTLDRVLGNEQF
once TRBJ2-2 TRBV9 ASSVRGNTGELF
- TRBJ2-2 TRBV7-2 ASSPGQGKTGELF
- TRBJ2-1 TRBV11-2 ASSFPRWGYNEQF
- TRBJ1-6 TRBV5-1 ASSLGQGGNSPLH
- TRBJ1-2 TRBV19 ASSIDRARGYT
once TRBJ1-1 TRBV5-1 ASSLEAGTMNTEAF
- TRBJ2-2 TRBV13 ASSLWESTGELF
- TRBJ1-1 TRBV9 ASSVGHSTGRNTEAF
- TRBJ2-7 TRBV5-5 ASSLESHEQY
- TRBJ2-3 TRBV10-2 ASSRFGTDTQY